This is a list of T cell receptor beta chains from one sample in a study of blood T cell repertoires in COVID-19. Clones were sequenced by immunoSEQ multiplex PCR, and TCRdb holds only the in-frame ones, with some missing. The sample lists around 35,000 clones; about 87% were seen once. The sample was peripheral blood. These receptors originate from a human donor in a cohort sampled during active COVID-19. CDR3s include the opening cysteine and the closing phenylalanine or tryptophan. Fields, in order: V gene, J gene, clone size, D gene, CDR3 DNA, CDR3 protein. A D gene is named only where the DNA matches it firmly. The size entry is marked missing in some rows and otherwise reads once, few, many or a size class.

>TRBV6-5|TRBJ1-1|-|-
TGTGCCAGCAGCCGTCTATCGACACGGACTGAAGCTTTCTTT
CASSRLSTRTEAFF
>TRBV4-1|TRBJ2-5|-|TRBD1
TGCGCCAGCAGCCAAGAAGGACAGGCCGGGGAGACCCAGTACTTC
CASSQEGQAGETQYF
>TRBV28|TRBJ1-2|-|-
TGTGCCAGCAGTTTACCGGGGAACTATGGCTACACCTTC
CASSLPGNYGYTF
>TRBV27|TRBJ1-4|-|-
TGTGCCAGCAGACCCCTTCAGGGGAATGGTGAAAAACTGTTTTTT
CASRPLQGNGEKLFF
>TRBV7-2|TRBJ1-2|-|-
TGTGCCAGCAGTGGGGCAGGGTTTGAATCTAACTATGGCTACACCTTC
CASSGAGFESNYGYTF
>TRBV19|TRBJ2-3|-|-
TGTGCCAGTAGTTCCGGAAGGGGCACAGGAGTGGATACGCAGTATTTT
CASSSGRGTGVDTQYF
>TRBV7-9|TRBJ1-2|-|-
TGTGCCAGTACTCTCCAGGGAAATACTGGTGGCTACACCTTC
CASTLQGNTGGYTF
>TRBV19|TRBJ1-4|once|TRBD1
TGTGCCACCAAACCGGACAGGGGGGTTTCTAATGAAAAACTGTTTTTT
CATKPDRGVSNEKLFF
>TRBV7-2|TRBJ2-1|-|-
TGTGCCAGCAGCCCGCTTAACCTCTACTACAATGAGCAGTTCTTC
CASSPLNLYYNEQFF
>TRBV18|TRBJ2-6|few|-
TGTGCCAGCTCACCGCTTGGCGGGGCTGGGGCCAACGTCCTGACTTTC
CASSPLGGAGANVLTF
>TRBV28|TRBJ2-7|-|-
TGTGCCAGCAGTCCCCATGGGGGCTTCTCCTACGAGCAGTACTTC
CASSPHGGFSYEQYF
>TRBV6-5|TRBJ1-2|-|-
TGTGCCAGCAGTTACATTAACGGGGTCGGCTACACCTTC
CASSYINGVGYTF
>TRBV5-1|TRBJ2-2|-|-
TGCGCCAGCAGCCCGCTAGACCTCTCGAACACCGGGGAGCTGTTTTTT
CASSPLDLSNTGELFF
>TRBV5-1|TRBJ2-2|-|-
TGCGCCAGCAGCTTGGTCAGGGCGAACACCGGGGAGCTGTTTTTT
CASSLVRANTGELFF
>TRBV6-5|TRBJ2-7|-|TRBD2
TGTGCCAGCAGTTACTCCGCGGCGGGGGGGCCGTACGAGCAGTACTTC
CASSYSAAGGPYEQYF
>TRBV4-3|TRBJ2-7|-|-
TGCGCCAGCAGCCAAGTCGCAGGGGGGAACTACGAGCAGTACTTC
CASSQVAGGNYEQYF
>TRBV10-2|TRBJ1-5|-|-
TGCGCCAGCACTGGACAGCTCAATCAGCCCCAGCATTTT
CASTGQLNQPQHF
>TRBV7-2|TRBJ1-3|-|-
TGTGCCAGCAGCGGTTTGATGGGCCGTGGAAACACCATATATTTT
CASSGLMGRGNTIYF
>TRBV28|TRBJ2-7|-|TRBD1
TGTGCCAGCAGTCAGACAGGGGACGAGCAGTACTTC
CASSQTGDEQYF
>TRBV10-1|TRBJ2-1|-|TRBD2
TGCGCCAGCAGTGGGGGACTAGCGGGGGGTGAGCAGTTCTTC
CASSGGLAGGEQFF
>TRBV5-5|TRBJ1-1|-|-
TGTGCCAGCAGCTTGATGCAGCGAACGAACACTGAAGCTTTCTTT
CASSLMQRTNTEAFF
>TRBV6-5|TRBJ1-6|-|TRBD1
TGTGCCAGCTCCTCGCGGGACAGGGCGTTGGCCCTCCACTTT
CASSSRDRALALHF
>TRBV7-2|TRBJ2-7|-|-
TGTGCCAGCAGCTCAGGCGGGACCGTGAGGGAGCAGTACTTC
CASSSGGTVREQYF
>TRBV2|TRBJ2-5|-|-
TGTGCCAGCAATAGAATTCAAGAGACCCAGTACTTC
CASNRIQETQYF
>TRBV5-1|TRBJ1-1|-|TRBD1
TGCGCCAGCAGCTTTACAGGGGGTGGTACTGAAGCTTTCTTT
CASSFTGGGTEAFF
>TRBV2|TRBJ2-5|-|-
TGTGCCAGCAGTGTACAGGGGAGGGAGACCCAGTACTTC
CASSVQGRETQYF
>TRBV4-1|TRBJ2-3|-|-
TGCGCCAGCAGCCAAGATGTTCAGCAGGGCACAGATACGCAGTATTTT
CASSQDVQQGTDTQYF
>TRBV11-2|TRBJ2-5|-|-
TGTGCCAGCAGCTCAAGGAGTGGCCAAGAGACCCAGTACTTC
CASSSRSGQETQYF
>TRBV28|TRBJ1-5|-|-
TGTGCCAGCAGACCAGGGGCTTGGCGGAATCAGCCCCAGCATTTT
CASRPGAWRNQPQHF
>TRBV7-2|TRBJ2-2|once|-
TGTGCCAGCAGCCCCGGGAGAACCGGGGAGCTGTTTTTT
CASSPGRTGELFF
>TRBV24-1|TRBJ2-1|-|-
TGTGCCACCAGTGATTCCTCTAGGGGCTATGAGCAGTTCTTC
CATSDSSRGYEQFF
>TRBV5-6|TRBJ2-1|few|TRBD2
TGTGCCAGCAGCTTACCGGGACTAGGATATTACAATGAGCAGTTCTTC
CASSLPGLGYYNEQFF
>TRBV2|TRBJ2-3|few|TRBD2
TGTGCCAGCAGCGCGGGGGGGACAGATACGCAGTATTTT
CASSAGGTDTQYF
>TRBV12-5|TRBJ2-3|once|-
TGTGCTAGTGGCCCCCCCCTAGGCACGCAGTATTTT
CASGPPLGTQYF
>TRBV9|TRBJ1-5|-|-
TGTGCCAGCAGCGTAGAGGGCGGGCAGAATCAGCCCCAGCATTTT
CASSVEGGQNQPQHF
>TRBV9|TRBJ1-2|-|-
TGTGCCAGCAGCGCCGGCGGCACACAGGGAAGTGGCTACACCTTC
CASSAGGTQGSGYTF
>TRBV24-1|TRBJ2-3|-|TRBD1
TGTGCCACCAGTAAACAGGGGGCCATAACAGATACGCAGTATTTT
CATSKQGAITDTQYF
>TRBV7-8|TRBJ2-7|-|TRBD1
TGTGCCAGCAGCCTGACAGGGGGTTCGTACGAGCAGTACTTC
CASSLTGGSYEQYF
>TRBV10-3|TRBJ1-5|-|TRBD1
TGTGCCATCAGTGTGTCTTCGGGGACAGTCAATCAGCCCCAGCATTTT
CAISVSSGTVNQPQHF
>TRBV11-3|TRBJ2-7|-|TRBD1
TGTGCCAGCAGCTTAGAAGGGACAGGGGGCCACGAGCAGTACTTC
CASSLEGTGGHEQYF
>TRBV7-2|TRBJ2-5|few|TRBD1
TGTGCCAGCAGCTTAAACTCACAGGGGGCATGGGAGACCCAGTACTTC
CASSLNSQGAWETQYF
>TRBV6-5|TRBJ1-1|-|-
TGTGCCAGCAGTTATTCCGGGATTTTGGGGAACACTGAAGCTTTCTTT
CASSYSGILGNTEAFF
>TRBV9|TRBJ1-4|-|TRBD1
TGTGCCAGCAGCGCCAGGGGGCTCCGTAATGAAAAACTGTTTTTT
CASSARGLRNEKLFF
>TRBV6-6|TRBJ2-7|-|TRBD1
TGTGCCAGCAGTCCCGGGACAGACTACGAGCAGTACTTC
CASSPGTDYEQYF
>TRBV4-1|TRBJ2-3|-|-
TGCGCCAGCAGCAAACAGCAGGGGGGTACGCAGTATTTT
CASSKQQGGTQYF
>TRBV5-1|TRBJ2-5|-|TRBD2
TGCGCCAGCACTCTCGGGACTAGCGGGGGCGAAGAGACCCAGTACTTC
CASTLGTSGGEETQYF
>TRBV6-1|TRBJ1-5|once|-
TGTGCCAGCAGTGATGGGGGCCCCCAGCATTTT
CASSDGGPQHF
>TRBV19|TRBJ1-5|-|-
TGTGCCAGTAGTATTATTCAGGTCGGACAGCCCCAGCATTTT
CASSIIQVGQPQHF
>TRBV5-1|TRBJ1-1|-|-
TGCGCCAGCAGGGACCCGCAGGGTTTATCTGAAGCTTTCTTT
CASRDPQGLSEAFF
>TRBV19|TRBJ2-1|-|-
TGTGCCAGTAGTACATACAATGAGCAGTTCTTC
CASSTYNEQFF
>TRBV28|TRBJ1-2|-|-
TGTGCCAGCAGTCGACAGTCTAACTATGGCTACACCTTC
CASSRQSNYGYTF
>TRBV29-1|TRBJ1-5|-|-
TGCAGCGTTACAAAAACAGCCGATAGCAATCAGCCCCAGCATTTT
CSVTKTADSNQPQHF
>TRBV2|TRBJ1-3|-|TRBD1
TGTGCCAGCAGCTACAGGGGGCAGATTGGCACCATATATTTT
CASSYRGQIGTIYF
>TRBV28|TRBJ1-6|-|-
TGTGCCAGCAGTTTACTCTCGGGGTTTGGTTCACCCCTCCACTTT
CASSLLSGFGSPLHF
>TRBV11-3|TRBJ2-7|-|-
TGTGCCAGCAGCACGGGGGGCGGGGGAGCTACACAGTACTTC
CASSTGGGGATQYF